What follows describes a single T cell receptor beta chain. This receptor's antigen is unknown. There are no base qualities to consult, and no much larger clone falls within one base. The data were obtained in a study of T cell responses to AZD1222 COVID-19 vaccine (dated by TCRdb to about 2021). Concerning the study at large: Because spike-specific TCR depth and breadth did not differ between the two schedules, AZD1222 recipients who got a second dose at roughly 4 weeks were pooled with those who got a second dose at roughly 12 weeks. A total of just over 230 trial participants underwent TCR sequencing, of whom roughly 210 had received two doses of AZD1222 and roughly 26 had received two doses of the MenACWY control vaccine. Trial participants were enrolled by age into subgroups of 18-55, 56-69 and 70-plus years, and approximately 150, 30 and 60 TCR-sequenced participants, respectively, were included in these subgroups. Here is what the overall study found, with its caveats: Vaccine-associated CD4 TCRs spanned the whole spike protein, with dominant responses in regions 160-218 and 743-854. Participants were mostly white British and included more females than males, and it was suggested by the authors that clonal diversity may have been underestimated. Spike-specific TCR breadth and depth rose significantly after two AZD1222 doses compared with day 0 and with MenACWY recipients. Because no samples from the day 14 peak response were available, repertoires could be characterized only after the peak T cell response. Epitopes outside the regions mutated in the B.1.351 and B.1.1.7 variants were reportedly recognized by nearly half of the unique spike-specific TCRs. The 56-69-year group was small, and its depth increase did not reach significance, likely because of low power. Only 5 to 7 AZD1222 recipients were SARS-CoV-2 seropositive at baseline, limiting conclusions about previously exposed vaccinees.

CDR1 is given as SGHAT and CDR2 as FQNNGV, both from the germline V gene. From its cysteine to its phenylalanine, the CDR3 spans 14 amino acids. CDR3 DNA is the only sequence kept; it has 42 bases, read in frame from the first base. V and J lose 6 bases and 3 bases, and a span of 14 bases separates them. The time point label of this sample denotes: baseline before first vaccination. Samples from vaccinated people were obtained from the UK trials COV001 and COV002, which included a single-blind randomized controlled phase 2/3 trial of AZD1222 (ChAdOx1 nCoV-19) in healthy adults. For TCRbeta chain sequencing, PBMC samples were collected from trial participants at day 0 and at day 28 after the second dose. The CDR3 regions of human TCRbeta chains were analyzed by immunosequencing. The authors processed their data as follows. Repertoire TCRs were matched against a reference library of SARS-CoV-2-specific TCRs generated with the MIRA antigen-specificity platform. Breadth was defined as the fraction of unique TCRs that were SARS-CoV-2-associated, and depth was defined as the fraction of total T cells that were SARS-CoV-2-associated. Using the MIRA data, each spike-specific TCR was mapped to the spike region that the TCR reacts to and placed in a CD4 or CD8 class. Log10-transformed breadth and depth values were compared by one-way ANOVA with Sidak's multiple comparisons tests. In its TCRdb copy, this immuneACCESS table keeps in-frame sequences only and misses some clones. Where compared with another copy, unresolved V genes explain less than half of these, and the others have no known cause. That table gives V, J and clone size, and the DNA gave D and trimming. This sample lists 85,000 to 110,000 clones; about nine tenths were detected once. The ten largest clones represent 4.8% of the sample.

This receptor was taken from an adult in good health. In this chain, TRBV11-2 is recombined with TRBJ1-1; TRBD1 is possibly the D segment (6 matching bases). The source material was peripheral blood, sampled on day 0 of AZD1222 vaccination. The DNA sequence follows: TGTGCCAGCAGGCCCGAGGGGGGATACACTGAAGCTTTCTTT. The encoded protein is CASRPEGGYTEAFF.